The present T cell receptor beta chain was sequenced within a study of lymphopenia after photon versus proton radiotherapy. The data were produced by immunoSEQ multiplex PCR, yet TCRdb's version contains in-frame clones alone and is incomplete. The sample includes 65,000 to 85,000 clones, 92% seen only once; the top ten take 2.2%. V lost 5 bases, J lost 4 bases, and 14 bases lay in between. Germline V CDR1 and CDR2: LNHDA, SQIVND (reference sequence). The length of the CDR3 is 14 residues. The sample was peripheral blood, taken from a patient treated with photon-based radiotherapy. The clonotype was recovered from a woman in her thirties or forties with cholangiocarcinoma. The V and J genes are TRBV19 and TRBJ1-1; D may be TRBD1 (5 bases). The CDR3 DNA sequence: TGTGCCAGTAGTGTAGGTGGTCAGGGCACTGAAGCTTTCTTT. It codes for CASSVGGQGTEAFF.